The rows below give T cell receptor beta chains drawn from one sample of a study of blood T cell repertoires in COVID-19. TCRdb keeps only in-frame clones here, not all; method: immunoSEQ multiplex PCR. The table shows 60,000 to 70,000 clones, with roughly 80% occurring only once. Sequenced sample: peripheral blood. The receptors were sampled from a man over 45 with active COVID-19. The CDR3 runs from the conserved cysteine through the conserved F or W. Fields, in order: J gene, clone size, CDR3 length, V gene, D gene, CDR3 DNA, CDR3 protein. D genes are given only for firm matches. The size of a clone is reported for some rows only, either as once, few or many, or as a class for expanded clones.

>TRBJ2-2|-|15|TRBV6-6|-
TGTGCCACGCGTTTGAGTAGCGGAAGGGCCGGGGAGCTGTTTTTT
CATRLSSGRAGELFF
>TRBJ1-2|-|19|TRBV11-3|TRBD1
TGTGCCAGCAGCTTAGGTTTACGACAGGGGAAGTTTTATGGCTATGGCTACACCTTC
CASSLGLRQGKFYGYGYTF
>TRBJ2-5|-|15|TRBV4-1|TRBD1
TGCGCCAGCAGCCGTTTGGGACAGGATCAAGAGACCCAGTACTTC
CASSRLGQDQETQYF
>TRBJ2-1|-|13|TRBV29-1|TRBD1
TGCAGCCCGATAACAGGGGAAGGCAATGAGCAGTTCTTC
CSPITGEGNEQFF
>TRBJ2-7|-|13|TRBV6-5|TRBD1
TGTGCCAGCGCGGACAGGGCCCGAGGCGAGCAGTACTTC
CASADRARGEQYF
>TRBJ1-5|many|14|TRBV4-1|TRBD1
TGCGCCAGCAGCCAAGGACAGGGTGAGCGACCCCAGCATTTT
CASSQGQGERPQHF
>TRBJ1-2|-|15|TRBV19|TRBD1
TGTGCCACCCTGACAGGGTTGGGATTTGGCTATGGCTACACCTTC
CATLTGLGFGYGYTF
>TRBJ2-2|-|13|TRBV4-3|-
TGCGCCAGCAGCCAACTAATGATCGGGGAGCTGTTTTTT
CASSQLMIGELFF
>TRBJ2-1|-|15|TRBV3-1/TRBV3-2|-
TGTGCCAGCAGCCAACAGGGGGGCGGGAATAATGAGCAGTTCTTC
CASSQQGGGNNEQFF
>TRBJ2-7|-|15|TRBV5-5|TRBD1
TGTGCCAGCAGCCTTGATGGACAGGGGACCTACGAGCAGTACTTC
CASSLDGQGTYEQYF
>TRBJ2-5|-|13|TRBV5-1|-
TGCGCCAGCAGCTTGGACAGGGACAAGACCCAGTACTTC
CASSLDRDKTQYF
>TRBJ2-7|-|14|TRBV3-1/TRBV3-2|TRBD2
TGTGCCAGCAGCCAATTTAGCGGGTCCTACGAGCAGTACTTC
CASSQFSGSYEQYF
>TRBJ1-5|-|13|TRBV6-6|-
TGTGCCAGCACGCTACAGACCAATCAGCCCCAGCATTTT
CASTLQTNQPQHF
>TRBJ2-7|once|14|TRBV2|-
TGTGCCAGCAGTGAATTCGCAGGGCGAGAAGAGCAGTACTTC
CASSEFAGREEQYF
>TRBJ2-1|once|16|TRBV5-1|-
TGCGCCAGCAGCTTGGCCTTCGGTCACAGAAGTCATGAGCAGTTCTTC
CASSLAFGHRSHEQFF
>TRBJ1-2|-|15|TRBV19|TRBD1
TGTGCCAGTAGGTTAAGGGACAGCGGGAACTATGGCTACACCTTC
CASRLRDSGNYGYTF
>TRBJ2-2|-|14|TRBV7-9|TRBD1
TGTGCCAGCAGCTTAGGGACAGGGACCGGGGAGCTGTTTTTT
CASSLGTGTGELFF
>TRBJ1-5|-|13|TRBV6-5|-
TGTGCCAGCAGCACGGACAGTATTGGGCCCCAGCATTTT
CASSTDSIGPQHF
>TRBJ2-3|once|14|TRBV5-4|TRBD2
TGTGCCAGCAGCCTCGGGGGGGACACAGATACGCAGTATTTT
CASSLGGDTDTQYF
>TRBJ1-1|few|15|TRBV6-6|-
TGTGCCAGCAGTTACTCCCCCAGGGCAGACACTGAAGCTTTCTTT
CASSYSPRADTEAFF